One sample yielded the 25 T cell receptor beta chains listed below, sequenced in a study of cytomegalovirus exposure and HLA in healthy donors. Here immunoSEQ multiplex PCR was the method, and the copy in TCRdb shows in-frame clones only, minus some. This table holds about 120,000 clones, approximately 87% found once. The sequenced sample was PBMCs. The receptors derive from a young woman in good health and CMV-seropositive.

V and J are TRBV6-6 and TRBJ1-5, with D perhaps TRBD1 (5 bases). This CDR3 spans 13 amino acids. V was clipped by 7 bases and J by 0 bases, with 7 bases between them. Germline V gene data show CDR1 as MNHNY and CDR2 as SVGAGI (reference sequence). CDR3 DNA: TGTGCCAGCACCAGGGATAGCAATCAGCCCCAGCATTTT. This sequence encodes CASTRDSNQPQHF.

V gene TRBV25-1 combines with J gene TRBJ1-5; D is unresolved. The CDR3 is 12 residues long. Germline V gene sequence: CDR1 MGHDK, CDR2 SYGVNS. Trimming pared 3 bases from V and 3 bases from J, leaving 3 bases between. The chain's CDR3 is CASSDNNQPQHF. The DNA of the CDR3 is TGTGCCAGCAGTGATAACAATCAGCCCCAGCATTTT.

The rearrangement joins TRBV14 to TRBJ2-1; D ambiguous. Germline values: CDR1 SGHDN, CDR2 FVKESK. With 1 base removed from V and 3 bases from J, the gap between germline ends came to 4 bases. There are 13 residues in the CDR3. This CDR3 is CASSQVNYNEQFF. The CDR3, as DNA: TGTGCCAGCAGCCAAGTAAACTACAATGAGCAGTTCTTC. Looking up the rest from reference TRBV14 and TRBJ2-1 gives the full variable domain: EAGVTQFPSHSVIEKGQTVTLRCDPISGHDNLYWYRRVMGKEIKFLLHFVKESKQDESGMPNNRFLAERTGGTYSTLKVQPAELEDSGVYFCASSQVNYNEQFFGPGTRLTVL.

The chain has TRBV5-1 and TRBJ2-1; D is perhaps TRBD2 (6 bases). The CDR3 extends over 14 amino acids. Germline loops: CDR1 SGHRS, CDR2 YFSETQ. Trimming left V 5 bases short and J 5 bases short, with 14 bases between. The CDR3 protein is CASRVGGIDNEQFF. The CDR3 DNA is TGCGCCAGCAGGGTGGGCGGGATCGACAATGAGCAGTTCTTC.

The V and J genes are TRBV5-1 and TRBJ2-1; 9 nucleotides agree with TRBD2. J lost 6 bases, V lost 5 bases, and 6 bases had no gene match. The CDR3 has 14 residues. The germline V gene has CDR1 SGHRS and CDR2 YFSETQ. The CDR3 loop reads CASSRGGAGNEQFF. The CDR3 region has the DNA TGCGCCAGCAGTCGCGGGGGGGCCGGCAATGAGCAGTTCTTC.

The V gene is TRBV5-6, the J gene TRBJ2-5; 11 nucleotides line up with TRBD2. The V gene's germline CDR1 is SGHDT and CDR2 YYEEEE. The CDR3 covers 18 residues. The J segment lost 2 bases and the V segment lost 0 bases, leaving 9 bases of the junction unmatched. DNA of the CDR3: TGTGCCAGCAGCTTGGCGTCTAGACTAGCGGGGAGACAAGAGACCCAGTACTTC. It specifies CASSLASRLAGRQETQYF.

This chain connects TRBV5-1 to TRBJ2-1, with 9 nucleotides matching TRBD1. Germline loops: CDR1 SGHRS, CDR2 YFSETQ. Trimming removed 0 bases from V and 8 bases from J; junction bases left unmatched: 12. The CDR3 extends over 17 amino acids. CDR3 nucleotide sequence: TGCGCCAGCAGCTTGGCCCCCGGGACAGGGAGTAGTGATGAGCAGTTCTTC. It codes for CASSLAPGTGSSDEQFF.

The chain couples TRBV27 to TRBJ2-2; 12 nucleotides align to TRBD2. This CDR3 has 15 amino acids. After removal of 5 bases from V and 5 bases from J, the junction contained 3 bases not matched to a gene. Germline V gives CDR1 MNHEY, CDR2 SMNVEV (reference sequence). CDR3 loop: CASSLGTSGTGELFF. For the CDR3, the DNA is TGTGCCAGCAGTCTTGGGACTAGCGGGACCGGGGAGCTGTTTTTT.

V and J are TRBV7-9 and TRBJ2-7, with TRBD1 matching 9 bases. V trimming: 4 bases; J trimming: 4 bases; junction bases outside the gene matches: 14. The CDR3 has 17 residues. Germline CDR1 and CDR2: SEHNR and FQNEAQ (reference sequence). CDR3 residues: CASSSSTPGQGLYEQYF. The DNA for the CDR3 is TGTGCCAGCAGCTCGTCGACACCGGGACAGGGCCTATACGAGCAGTACTTC.

The chain is built from TRBV5-4 and TRBJ1-1; D is possibly TRBD1 (6 bases). This CDR3 spans 13 amino acids. V was clipped by 4 bases and J by 0 bases, with 7 bases between them. Germline loops: CDR1 SGHNT, CDR2 YYREEE (reference sequence). Written as DNA, the CDR3 is TGTGCCAGCAGCCGACAGGTGAACACTGAAGCTTTCTTT. It codes for CASSRQVNTEAFF.

The chain uses TRBV5-1 and TRBJ1-2; 10 bases line up with TRBD1. This CDR3 spans 14 amino acids. Germline CDR1 is SGHRS and CDR2 is YFSETQ. V lost 5 bases, J lost 7 bases, and 8 bases stayed unmatched. The CDR3 loop reads CASRSGQGNSGYTF. DNA of the CDR3: TGCGCCAGCAGGTCGGGACAGGGGAACAGTGGCTACACCTTC. The variable domain in full, with the rest retrieved from reference TRBV5-1 and TRBJ1-2, is KAGVTQTPRYLIKTRGQQVTLSCSPISGHRSVSWYQQTPGQGLQFLFEYFSETQRNKGNFPGRFSGRQFSNSRSEMNVSTLELGDSALYLCASRSGQGNSGYTFGSGTRLTVV.

The genes are TRBV5-4 and TRBJ1-2; D unclear. There are 13 residues in the CDR3. V lost 9 bases, J lost 3 bases, and 15 bases lay in between. CDR1 is SGHNT and CDR2 is YYREEE in the germline V gene (reference sequence). The DNA of the CDR3 is TGTGCCATCGATCAGAGCGGGGACTATGGCTACACCTTC. Protein: CAIDQSGDYGYTF.

The chain employs TRBV30 and TRBJ1-1; D is unresolved. This CDR3 spans 13 amino acids. CDR1 is GTSNPN, CDR2 SVGIG, per germline (reference sequence). V shed 0 bases and J shed 6 bases, with 11 bases lying between them. The DNA for the CDR3 is TGTGCCTGGAGTGTAGATAGCCGGGCTGAAGCTTTCTTT. It is translated as CAWSVDSRAEAFF.

The V and J genes are TRBV9 and TRBJ1-1; D gene unclear. This CDR3 spans 14 amino acids. Germline V gene lookup returns CDR1 SGDLS and CDR2 YYNGEE. The V and J ends lost 3 bases and 1 base respectively, with 10 bases between them. CDR3 sequence (DNA): TGTGCCAGCAGCGCCGTGACTGGGAACACTGAAGCTTTCTTT. Translated: CASSAVTGNTEAFF.

The V gene is TRBV19, the J gene TRBJ1-1; D not resolved. The V end lost 2 bases, the J end lost 4 bases, and 5 bases lay between the germline ends. The CDR3 runs 12 residues. Germline V gives CDR1 LNHDA, CDR2 SQIVND (reference sequence). In nucleotides, the CDR3 is TGTGCCAGTAGTATATACGGCACTGAAGCTTTCTTT. This translates into CASSIYGTEAFF.

This clone was observed once. This rearrangement joins TRBV7-9 to TRBJ1-2; D is perhaps TRBD1 (6 bases). V lost 5 bases and J 3 bases, leaving 13 bases between the germline ends. This CDR3 contains 14 residues. CDR1 is SEHNR, CDR2 FQNEAQ, per germline (reference sequence). Written as DNA, the CDR3 is TGTGCCAGCAGCCCACAGGGATCCCACTATGGCTACACCTTC. Encoded protein: CASSPQGSHYGYTF.

The V gene is TRBV6-6, the J gene TRBJ2-2, with D maybe TRBD1 (6 bases). CDR1 is MNHNY and CDR2 is SVGAGI in the germline V gene (reference sequence). Trimming removed 1 base at V and 7 bases at J, with 10 bases between. This CDR3 spans 14 amino acids. CDR3: CASSYFRGGGELFF. The DNA of the CDR3 is TGTGCCAGCAGTTACTTTAGAGGGGGCGGGGAGCTGTTTTTT.

The chain links TRBV5-4 to TRBJ2-1; D possibly corresponds to TRBD2 (6 bases). This CDR3 has 16 amino acids. Germline V CDR1 and CDR2: SGHNT, YYREEE (reference sequence). Trimming pared 6 bases from V and 0 bases from J, leaving 16 bases between. CDR3 sequence reads: CASTSAGLGSYNEQFF. Here the CDR3 DNA reads TGTGCCAGCACTTCCGCGGGACTCGGCTCCTACAATGAGCAGTTCTTC.

The V and J genes are TRBV2 and TRBJ1-5, with D possibly being TRBD1 (6 bases). There are 18 residues in the CDR3. Trimming took 4 bases from V and 1 from J, leaving 20 bases between them. Germline V CDR1 and CDR2: SNHLY, FYNNEI. CDR3 region: CASSAYIGWGGSNQPQHF. DNA of the CDR3: TGTGCCAGCAGTGCCTACATAGGGTGGGGGGGCAGCAATCAGCCCCAGCATTTT.

The V and J genes are TRBV4-2 and TRBJ1-1; D is uncertain. Germline V lookup: CDR1 LGHNA, CDR2 YNFKEQ. V lost 0 bases, J lost 4 bases, and 12 bases lay in between. The CDR3 spans 15 residues. The CDR3 DNA reads as TGTGCCAGCAGCCAAGAGGCGGCCCTATTCACTGAAGCTTTCTTT. Encoded protein: CASSQEAALFTEAFF.

The rearrangement links TRBV7-9 to TRBJ1-3; the D gene is possibly TRBD1 (6 bases). CDR3 length equals 15 residues. The V gene lost 6 bases and the J gene lost 0 bases, with 12 bases spanning the gap. CDR1 and CDR2 (germline): SEHNR, FQNEAQ (reference sequence). CDR3: CASSRSTGSGNTIYF. The DNA for the CDR3 is TGTGCCAGCAGTCGCTCGACAGGCTCTGGAAACACCATATATTTT. The entire variable domain, with the rest obtained from reference TRBV7-9 and TRBJ1-3, is as follows: DTGVSQNPRHKITKRGQNVTFRCDPISEHNRLYWYRQTLGQGPEFLTYFQNEAQLEKSRLLSDRFSAERPKGSFSTLEIQRTEQGDSAMYLCASSRSTGSGNTIYFGEGSWLTVV.

The chain uses TRBV4-1 and TRBJ1-6; D ambiguous. Germline CDR1 is MGHRA and CDR2 is YSYEKL. V lost 0 bases and J 7 bases, leaving 10 bases between the germline ends. This CDR3 has 15 residues. The CDR3 DNA reads as TGCGCCAGCAGCCAAGATTTTCGGGAAAATTCACCCCTCCACTTT. Translation: CASSQDFRENSPLHF.

V is TRBV11-2 and J is TRBJ2-1; 7 bases agree with TRBD2. The CDR3 is 15 amino acids. The ends lost 1 base at V and 4 bases at J; junction bases unmatched: 4. Germline-derived CDR1 and CDR2 are SGHAT and FQNNGV. CDR3 region: CASSLVSGSYNEQFF. CDR3 DNA: TGTGCCAGCAGCTTAGTTAGCGGGTCGTACAATGAGCAGTTCTTC.

This chain connects TRBV6-5 to TRBJ1-1, with D tentatively TRBD1 (6 bases). Germline V gene sequence: CDR1 MNHEY, CDR2 SVGAGI. CDR3 length: 14 residues. V lost 2 bases to trimming and J lost 11 bases, with 18 bases between them. CDR3 DNA: TGTGCCAGCAGTTACCGGCAGGGGTCGGCTAGCGCTTTCTTT. Residues: CASSYRQGSASAFF.

CDR3 coding DNA: TGTGCCAGCAGTCTACAGAGCCTCTATGGCTACACCTTC. As protein: CASSLQSLYGYTF. This chain uses TRBV28 with TRBJ1-2; no definite D call. Between the trimmed V and J ends, which lost 5 bases and 4 bases, there was a span of 11 bases. The CDR3 runs 13 residues. The V gene's germline CDR1 is MDHEN and CDR2 SYDVKM.